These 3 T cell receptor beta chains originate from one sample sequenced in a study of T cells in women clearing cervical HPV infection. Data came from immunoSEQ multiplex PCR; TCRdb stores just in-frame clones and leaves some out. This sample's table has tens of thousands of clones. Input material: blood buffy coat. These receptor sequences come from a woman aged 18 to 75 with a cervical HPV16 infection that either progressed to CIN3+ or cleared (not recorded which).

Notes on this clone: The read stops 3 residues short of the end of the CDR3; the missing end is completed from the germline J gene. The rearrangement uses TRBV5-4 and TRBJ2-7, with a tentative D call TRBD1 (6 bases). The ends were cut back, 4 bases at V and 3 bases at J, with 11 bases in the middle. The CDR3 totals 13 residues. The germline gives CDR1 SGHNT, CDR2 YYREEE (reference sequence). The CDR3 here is CASSPGQNYEQYF. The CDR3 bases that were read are TGTGCCAGCAGCCCCGGACAGAACTACGAG.

CDR3 amino acids: CASSLDLAGSGNTIYF. The covered CDR3 bases are TGCGCCAGCAGCTTGGATTTAGCGGGATCTGGAAACACC. J is TRBJ1-3 and V is TRBV5-1; D remains ambiguous. The CDR3 end lies 3 residues beyond the end of the read and is filled in from the germline J gene. Between the trimmed V and J ends, which lost 0 bases and 1 base, there was a span of 11 bases. The V gene's germline CDR1 is SGHRS and CDR2 YFSETQ. This CDR3 has 16 amino acids.

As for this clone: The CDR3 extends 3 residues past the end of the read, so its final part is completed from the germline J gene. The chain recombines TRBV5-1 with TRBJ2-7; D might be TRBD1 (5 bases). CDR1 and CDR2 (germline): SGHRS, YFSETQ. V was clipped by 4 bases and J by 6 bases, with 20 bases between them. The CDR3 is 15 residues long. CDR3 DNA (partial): TGCGCCAGCAGCCCCTATAGTGGGGCCGTCTCCGAG. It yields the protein CASSPYSGAVSE. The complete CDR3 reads CASSPYSGAVSEQYF.